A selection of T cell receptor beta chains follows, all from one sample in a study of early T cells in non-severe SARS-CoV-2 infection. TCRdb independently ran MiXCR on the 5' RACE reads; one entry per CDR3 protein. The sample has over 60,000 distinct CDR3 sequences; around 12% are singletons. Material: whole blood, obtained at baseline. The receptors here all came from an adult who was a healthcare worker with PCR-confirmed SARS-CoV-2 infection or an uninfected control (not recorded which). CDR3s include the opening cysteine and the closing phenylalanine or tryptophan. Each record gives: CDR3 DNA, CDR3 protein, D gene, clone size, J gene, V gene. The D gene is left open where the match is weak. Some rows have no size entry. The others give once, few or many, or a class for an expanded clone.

DNA: TGTGCCAGCAGCGACCCCCACAGCTGGGGGGAGCAGTACTTC
CDR3: CASSDPHSWGEQYF
D: NA
size: few
J: TRBJ2-7
V: TRBV2

DNA: TGTGCCAGCAGCCCCACCGGGACTAGAACAGATACGCAGTATTTT
CDR3: CASSPTGTRTDTQYF
D: TRBD2
size: NA
J: TRBJ2-3
V: TRBV2

DNA: TGCAGTGCTGCCCGCCCCTCTGACGGCTATGGCTACACCTTC
CDR3: CSAARPSDGYGYTF
D: NA
size: many
J: TRBJ1-2
V: TRBV20-1

DNA: TGTGCCAGCAGCTTAGGGGGGCAGGTCGAGTACGAGCAGTACTTC
CDR3: CASSLGGQVEYEQYF
D: NA
size: few
J: TRBJ2-7
V: TRBV11-2

DNA: TGCAGCGTTAGGGCCGGATACAATGAGCAGTTCTTC
CDR3: CSVRAGYNEQFF
D: NA
size: few
J: TRBJ2-1
V: TRBV29-1

DNA: TGTGCCAGCAGTTTGGGGCAGCTGGGTTCACCCCTCCACTTT
CDR3: CASSLGQLGSPLHF
D: NA
size: few
J: TRBJ1-6
V: TRBV12-3/TRBV12-4

DNA: TGCAGTGCTAGAGATTCAGGGGCGAGCTATGGCTACACCTTC
CDR3: CSARDSGASYGYTF
D: NA
size: NA
J: TRBJ1-2
V: TRBV20-1

DNA: TGCAGTCCACAGGAGGGGACCGGGGAGCTGTTTTTT
CDR3: CSPQEGTGELFF
D: NA
size: NA
J: TRBJ2-2
V: TRBV20-1

DNA: TGTGCCAGCAGCCTCCCGGAAGGGGTACAAGAGACCCAGTACTTC
CDR3: CASSLPEGVQETQYF
D: NA
size: many
J: TRBJ2-5
V: TRBV7-9

DNA: TGTGCCAGCTCGAAGGGTTTGCAGCCCCAGCATTTT
CDR3: CASSKGLQPQHF
D: NA
size: many
J: TRBJ1-5
V: TRBV28

DNA: TGTGCCATCAGTGAGTCAGGGCTAGCGGGGGGGCAGTTACGCTACAATGAGCAGTTCTTC
CDR3: CAISESGLAGGQLRYNEQFF
D: TRBD2
size: NA
J: TRBJ2-1
V: TRBV10-3

DNA: TGTGCCAGCAGTCGGGCGGGGACCCTAGAGACCCAGTACTTC
CDR3: CASSRAGTLETQYF
D: NA
size: NA
J: TRBJ2-5
V: TRBV12-3/TRBV12-4

DNA: TGTGCCAGCAGCTTGAGTCCCGTCTACCCCTACGAGCAGTACTTC
CDR3: CASSLSPVYPYEQYF
D: NA
size: few
J: TRBJ2-7
V: TRBV5-4

DNA: TGTGCCAGCAGTCACCCCACGATCCGGAGCGGGGGTAGCACAGATACGCAGTATTTT
CDR3: CASSHPTIRSGGSTDTQYF
D: TRBD2
size: few
J: TRBJ2-3
V: TRBV3-1

DNA: TGTGCCAGCAGTCCACCACCGGGACAGGCGAACTATGGCTACACCTTC
CDR3: CASSPPPGQANYGYTF
D: TRBD1
size: NA
J: TRBJ1-2
V: TRBV6-6

DNA: TGTGCCAGCAGCCCCGTGAGGGGGGGATGGACAGATACGCAGTATTTT
CDR3: CASSPVRGGWTDTQYF
D: NA
size: NA
J: TRBJ2-3
V: TRBV14

DNA: TGTGCCAGCAGCTTAAGCAATCAGCCCCAGCATTTT
CDR3: CASSLSNQPQHF
D: NA
size: few
J: TRBJ1-5
V: TRBV7-9

DNA: TGTGCCAGCAGCTTAGCGGGGGGGCGCGAGCAGTACTTC
CDR3: CASSLAGGREQYF
D: NA
size: NA
J: TRBJ2-7
V: TRBV7-9

DNA: TGTGCCAGCAGCCCCCACCGGGACAGGGAGCCACATACGCAGTATTTT
CDR3: CASSPHRDREPHTQYF
D: TRBD1
size: many
J: TRBJ2-3
V: TRBV11-2

DNA: TGCGCCAGCAGCTTGGAACTGGGGGCGACCAAAAACATTCAGTACTTC
CDR3: CASSLELGATKNIQYF
D: NA
size: few
J: TRBJ2-4
V: TRBV5-1

DNA: TGTGCCAGCAGTGTTGGGACAGAAATCTACGAGCAGTACTTC
CDR3: CASSVGTEIYEQYF
D: TRBD1
size: few
J: TRBJ2-7
V: TRBV2

DNA: TGCGCCAGCAGTCCCACGACCGCAACTAATGAAAAACTGTTTTTT
CDR3: CASSPTTATNEKLFF
D: NA
size: NA
J: TRBJ1-4
V: TRBV27

DNA: TGCGCCAGTAAGAAACCGGACCCAACCTACGAGCAGTACTTC
CDR3: CASKKPDPTYEQYF
D: NA
size: few
J: TRBJ2-7
V: TRBV5-1

DNA: TGTGCCAGCAGCTTAGATGGGGCAGGGGATGAAAAACTGTTTTTT
CDR3: CASSLDGAGDEKLFF
D: NA
size: many
J: TRBJ1-4
V: TRBV11-2

DNA: TGTGCCAGCAGCCAGGTTAGCGGGGGGACGTACACAGATACGCAGTATTTT
CDR3: CASSQVSGGTYTDTQYF
D: TRBD2
size: NA
J: TRBJ2-3
V: TRBV4-2

DNA: TGCGCCAGCAGCTTGTCAGGGCAGGCGCCCTACAATGAGCAGTTCTTC
CDR3: CASSLSGQAPYNEQFF
D: NA
size: few
J: TRBJ2-1
V: TRBV5-1

DNA: TGTGCCAGCAGCTTAGCCTTCGGCGAGCGGGGAGCTCACCACAATGAGCTGTTCTTC
CDR3: CASSLAFGERGAHHNELFF
D: TRBD2
size: NA
J: TRBJ2-1
V: TRBV7-2

DNA: TGTGCCAGCAGCATGGCAGGGCTACGTTCACCCCTCCACTTT
CDR3: CASSMAGLRSPLHF
D: NA
size: NA
J: TRBJ1-6
V: TRBV11-2

DNA: TGTGCCAGCAGACAGCATAAAAGCACAGATACGCAGTATTTT
CDR3: CASRQHKSTDTQYF
D: NA
size: many
J: TRBJ2-3
V: TRBV6-5

DNA: TGTGCCAGCACGGTCAGACCCTACGAGCAGTACTTC
CDR3: CASTVRPYEQYF
D: NA
size: few
J: TRBJ2-7
V: TRBV2

DNA: TGTGCCAGCAGACGGAGGGACAGGGGCGAGGATGAGCAGTTCTTC
CDR3: CASRRRDRGEDEQFF
D: TRBD1
size: many
J: TRBJ2-1
V: TRBV6-1

DNA: TGTGCCAGCAGTCGCGAGAGGAGTGAAGCTTTCTTT
CDR3: CASSRERSEAFF
D: NA
size: many
J: TRBJ1-1
V: TRBV2

DNA: TGTGCTAGTGGACCCCGGGAGGGTCGCCCGAGGGTCTACGAGCAGTACTTC
CDR3: CASGPREGRPRVYEQYF
D: TRBD2
size: NA
J: TRBJ2-7
V: TRBV12-5

DNA: TGCAGTGCAGACGGACTAGCGGCCCGCACAGATACGCAGTATTTT
CDR3: CSADGLAARTDTQYF
D: TRBD2
size: few
J: TRBJ2-3
V: TRBV20-1

DNA: TGTGCCAGCAGCTCGGGGCCAAAACCAGCGAGTTTT
CDR3: CASSSGPKPASF
D: NA
size: many
J: TRBJ2-3
V: TRBV11-2

DNA: TGTGCCAGCAGTGGACAGGGGGCGCCCGGGGAGCTGTTTTTT
CDR3: CASSGQGAPGELFF
D: TRBD1
size: NA
J: TRBJ2-2
V: TRBV2

DNA: TGTGCCGCTGGACAGTTATATGAAGCTTTCTTT
CDR3: CAAGQLYEAFF
D: NA
size: NA
J: TRBJ1-1
V: TRBV10-3

DNA: TGTGCCAGCAGCTCGGGACGGGTCGGAAGCAAAAACATTCAGTACTTC
CDR3: CASSSGRVGSKNIQYF
D: NA
size: many
J: TRBJ2-4
V: TRBV6-6

DNA: TGTGCCAGCAGAGCGAACAGGGGGTTGGGGCAAGCTTTCTTT
CDR3: CASRANRGLGQAFF
D: TRBD1
size: NA
J: TRBJ1-1
V: TRBV28

DNA: TGTGCCAGCAGCGTAAACGTGGGTTCCACCGATACGCAGTATTTT
CDR3: CASSVNVGSTDTQYF
D: NA
size: few
J: TRBJ2-3
V: TRBV4-2

DNA: TGTGCCAGCAGCTTAGCAACCGGGGAGCTGTTTTTT
CDR3: CASSLATGELFF
D: NA
size: few
J: TRBJ2-2
V: TRBV7-6

DNA: TGTGCCAGCAGCTCGAGACAGGGGGCGTTGGTGCCTTCTGAGCAGTTCTTC
CDR3: CASSSRQGALVPSEQFF
D: TRBD1
size: NA
J: TRBJ2-1
V: TRBV11-2

DNA: TGTGCCAGCAGCCCAGATCGAGGACAGAGAGAGACCCAGTACTTC
CDR3: CASSPDRGQRETQYF
D: NA
size: few
J: TRBJ2-5
V: TRBV11-2

DNA: TGCAGTGCTTGGGGAAGGGGACGATCTGGAAACACCATATATTTT
CDR3: CSAWGRGRSGNTIYF
D: NA
size: NA
J: TRBJ1-3
V: TRBV20-1

DNA: TGCGCCAGCAGCTTAACAGGCGGAAGCAATCAGCCCCAGCATTTT
CDR3: CASSLTGGSNQPQHF
D: NA
size: many
J: TRBJ1-5
V: TRBV5-1

DNA: TGTGCCAGCGGACGGGTTAATGAAAAACTGTTTTTT
CDR3: CASGRVNEKLFF
D: NA
size: NA
J: TRBJ1-4
V: TRBV28

DNA: TGTGCCAGCTCGCCGAGGGGCACAGATACGCAGTATTTT
CDR3: CASSPRGTDTQYF
D: NA
size: many
J: TRBJ2-3
V: TRBV18

DNA: TGTGCCAGCAGCACAGGGGGCGGTCAGCCCCAGCATTTT
CDR3: CASSTGGGQPQHF
D: TRBD1
size: many
J: TRBJ1-5
V: TRBV2

DNA: TGTGCCAGCAGTAGACAGGGAATGGAGACCCAGTACTTC
CDR3: CASSRQGMETQYF
D: TRBD1
size: NA
J: TRBJ2-5
V: TRBV6-2/TRBV6-3

DNA: TGTGCCAGCAGCTTAGAGTCCTTCACAGATACGCAGTATTTT
CDR3: CASSLESFTDTQYF
D: NA
size: few
J: TRBJ2-3
V: TRBV11-2